A selection of T cell receptor beta chains follows, all from one sample in a study of blood T cell repertoires in COVID-19. Method: immunoSEQ multiplex PCR; TCRdb's copy keeps in-frame clones and lacks some. This table holds some 99,000 clones, around three quarters found once. The source material was peripheral blood. These receptors all stem from a human donor in a cohort sampled during active or convalescent COVID-19. CDR3s include the opening cysteine and the closing phenylalanine or tryptophan. Fields, in order: V gene, CDR3 protein.

TRBV7-9 | CASSLDGDLVTEAFF
TRBV3-1/TRBV3-2 | CASTILRTDSEGYTF
TRBV20-1 | CSASRAGTVSQFF
TRBV10-1 | CASSQTGNTEAFF
TRBV28 | CASSLWRTAGHGQYF
TRBV3-1/TRBV3-2 | CASSPRQGGNEKLFF
TRBV4-3 | CASSQVGQGADRGAVF
TRBV28 | CASIALASSYEQYF
TRBV7-2 | CASSPGFRGTREADTQYF
TRBV24-1 | CATSGTGEGTQYF
TRBV5-1 | CASSLGQNQPQHF
TRBV14 | CASSQFVADTQYF
TRBV7-9 | CASSHTGLAGGVEETQYF
TRBV18 | CASSPQGQGATEAFF
TRBV2 | CASSSLHPRDRGTGYQETQYF
TRBV7-2 | CASSLARETQYF
TRBV6-5 | CANQYLASLNTEAFF
TRBV6-5 | CASTRDRDFNYGYTF
TRBV10-3 | CAISRQGLEQYF
TRBV27 | CASSFKGRVLDIQYF
TRBV7-3 | CASSPDGGHNDEQYF
TRBV27 | CASSLQGSREKLFF
TRBV6-2/TRBV6-3 | CASSSRLAGPQGEQFF
TRBV4-3 | CASSLSRGRTNTGELFF
TRBV2 | CASSGTGGAFYNEQFF
TRBV27 | CASSLQGEHQPQHF
TRBV6-5 | CASRQGASPLHF
TRBV7-8 | CASSLGGPGSVKFF
TRBV4-1 | CASSQVIGSSYNSPLHF
TRBV7-2 | CASSTRTGGGYEQYF
TRBV7-2 | CASSLAASNEKLFF
TRBV19 | CASRENWRAGELFF
TRBV6-5 | CASSRQGNSYNEQFF
TRBV13 | CASSLEGEQYF
TRBV7-2 | CASSLGAAGGPYEQYF
TRBV6-5 | CASRLGNTIYF
TRBV4-1 | CASSQATTGGLYGYTF